Shown below are 21 T cell receptor beta chains from a single sample sequenced in a study of shared clonotypes between healthy human individuals. Clones were sequenced by immunoSEQ multiplex PCR, and TCRdb holds only the in-frame ones, with some missing. The table records about 2.5 million clones, roughly 90% of them present only once. Sample: naive CD4+ T cells from PBMCs. Subset noted: CD45RA+ positively selected. The receptors were sampled from a young man in good health. Some clones in this sample may be carry-over from other donors' samples.

The rearrangement joins TRBV11-2 to TRBJ1-5; tentative D call: TRBD1 (5 bases). Germline V lookup: CDR1 SGHAT, CDR2 FQNNGV. This CDR3 spans 15 amino acids. Trimming removed 0 bases at V and 7 bases at J, with 13 bases between. CDR3 residues: CASSLEGWGGQPQHF. For the CDR3, the DNA is TGTGCCAGCAGCTTAGAGGGATGGGGCGGGCAGCCCCAGCATTTT.

This clone was seen just once. The gene calls are TRBV29-1 and TRBJ2-5, with 10 bases identical to TRBD2. With V trimmed by 4 bases and J by 0 bases, 5 bases remained unmatched. The germline CDR1 and CDR2 sequences are SQVTM and ANQGSEA. This CDR3 comprises 15 residues. CDR3 loop: CSVGAGGPNQETQYF. The CDR3 DNA follows: TGCAGCGTTGGAGCGGGAGGGCCGAACCAAGAGACCCAGTACTTC.

The chain employs TRBV6-5 and TRBJ2-2; perhaps TRBD2 as D (6 bases). The CDR3 length is 12 residues. Trimming shortened V by 10 bases and J by 4 bases, and 10 bases separated the two germline ends. The germline V gene encodes CDR1 MNHEY and CDR2 SVGAGI. CDR3 bases: TGTGCCACCACGGGAGCCACCGGGGAGCTGTTTTTT. This translates into CATTGATGELFF.

V gene TRBV29-1 combines with J gene TRBJ2-1; D may correspond to TRBD1 or TRBD2 (5 bases each). The CDR3 has 10 amino acids. Germline CDR1 reads SQVTM; CDR2 reads ANQGSEA. The ends were cut back, 4 bases at V and 10 bases at J, with 8 bases in the middle. CDR3 sequence: CSVGWGEQFF. DNA for the CDR3: TGCAGCGTTGGCTGGGGGGAGCAGTTCTTC.

Notes on this clone: Other DNA sequences in the sample encode the same CDR3. The J gene is TRBJ1-3, the V gene TRBV5-1; no definite D call. Trimming cost V 4 bases and J 2 bases, with 4 bases left between them. Per germline, CDR1 SGHRS and CDR2 YFSETQ. The CDR3 contains 12 residues. The CDR3 loop is CASSHPGNTIYF. In nucleotides, the CDR3 is TGCGCCAGCAGCCACCCTGGAAACACCATATATTTT.

This clone has just one count. The chain couples TRBV5-8 to TRBJ2-1; no clear D. This CDR3 has 13 amino acids. V shed 6 bases and J shed 0 bases, with 7 bases lying between them. Germline lookup yields CDR1 SGHTS and CDR2 YDEGEE. DNA for the CDR3: TGTGCCAGCATCCGAAGCTCCTACAATGAGCAGTTCTTC. It translates to CASIRSSYNEQFF.

The V call is TRBV6-1, the J call TRBJ2-3; D uncertain. CDR1 and CDR2 (germline): MNHNS, SASEGT. The CDR3 is 16 residues long. V was pared by 2 bases and J by 1 base, with 13 bases between. DNA of the CDR3: TGTGCCAGCAGTGAATCGGCCAGCTCTCGCACAGATACGCAGTATTTT. Its translation is CASSESASSRTDTQYF.

J is TRBJ1-4 and V is TRBV6-6, with D possibly matching TRBD1 (6 bases). This CDR3 contains 15 residues. Germline CDR1 reads MNHNY; CDR2 reads SVGAGI (reference sequence). Trimming shortened V by 2 bases and J by 12 bases, and 19 bases separated the two germline ends. CDR3 nucleotide sequence: TGTGCCAGCAGTTACCCTACTATACAGGGAGACCAACTGTTTTTT. It specifies CASSYPTIQGDQLFF.

The J gene is TRBJ1-4, the V gene TRBV6-5; D gene uncertain. This CDR3 contains 13 residues. Germline assignment: CDR1 MNHEY and CDR2 SVGAGI. V was cut by 2 bases and J by 8 bases, with 9 bases left in between. CDR3 sequence: CASSYRRREKLFF. The CDR3 nucleotides are TGTGCCAGCAGTTACCGGCGTCGCGAAAAACTGTTTTTT.

Only a few counts were recorded for this clone. The genes are TRBV30 and TRBJ1-5; D possibly corresponds to TRBD1 (5 bases). Germline CDR1 is GTSNPN and CDR2 is SVGIG (reference sequence). Trimming took 1 base from V and 7 from J, leaving 20 bases between them. The CDR3 runs to 16 residues. As DNA, the CDR3 is TGTGCCTGGAGTGAAGTTCTCGGGACCGCCGGGCAGCCCCAGCATTTT. Its translation: CAWSEVLGTAGQPQHF.

The J gene is TRBJ2-6, the V gene TRBV28, with a tentative D call TRBD1 (5 bases). The CDR3 is made up of 15 amino acids. Germline V lookup: CDR1 MDHEN, CDR2 SYDVKM. The V gene lost 6 bases and the J gene lost 0 bases, with 9 bases spanning the gap. The CDR3 DNA follows: TGTGCCAGCAGCCGCGACAGCTCTGGGGCCAACGTCCTGACTTTC. Translation: CASSRDSSGANVLTF.

The gene calls are TRBV9 and TRBJ2-3, with 7 bases matching TRBD1. The CDR3 sequence is 15 residues long. CDR1 SGDLS and CDR2 YYNGEE come from the germline V gene. The V segment lost 0 bases and the J segment 5 bases; nucleotides outside the gene matches: 6. In nucleotides, the CDR3 is TGTGCCAGCAGCGTAGATGGGACAGAGAAAGATACGCAGTATTTT. Its protein is CASSVDGTEKDTQYF.

The V call is TRBV7-9, the J call TRBJ1-1; D uncertain. The V gene lost 4 bases and the J gene lost 4 bases, with 10 bases spanning the gap. Germline V gives CDR1 SEHNR, CDR2 FQNEAQ (reference sequence). This CDR3 region has 13 residues. The CDR3 coding sequence is TGTGCCAGCAGCTCAAGCAGAGGCACTGAAGCTTTCTTT. The encoded protein is CASSSSRGTEAFF.

As to this clone: Different DNA sequences within this sample yield the same CDR3. This rearrangement joins TRBV18 to TRBJ1-4; D remains ambiguous. The CDR3 contains 15 residues. Germline V gene data show CDR1 as KGHSH and CDR2 as LQKENI. Trimming pared 0 bases from V and 4 bases from J, leaving 9 bases between. DNA of the CDR3: TGTGCCAGCTCACCACCATCAGGCCGTAATGAAAAACTGTTTTTT. Amino acids: CASSPPSGRNEKLFF.

This clone was detected once. CDR3 DNA: TGTGCCAGCAATGGGAGTGGGGACAGATTCTACTCTGGAAACACCATATATTTT. This translates into CASNGSGDRFYSGNTIYF. This chain uses TRBV28 with TRBJ1-3; TRBD1 matches at 7 bases. Germline lookup yields CDR1 MDHEN and CDR2 SYDVKM. The CDR3 is made up of 18 amino acids. V trimming: 7 bases; J trimming: 0 bases; junction bases outside the gene matches: 15.

The V call is TRBV7-7, the J call TRBJ2-7; 10 nucleotides line up with TRBD2. CDR1 and CDR2 (germline): SSHAT, FNYEAQ (reference sequence). Unmatched junction bases numbered 3, after V lost 4 bases and J lost 3 bases. The CDR3 is 14 amino acids. CDR3 amino acids: CASSSLAGSYEQYF. The CDR3 DNA reads TGTGCCAGCAGCTCACTAGCGGGAAGCTACGAGCAGTACTTC.

Note on this clone: This sample also contains other DNA sequences that code for the same CDR3. The chain combines TRBV18 with TRBJ2-5, with D perhaps TRBD1 (5 bases). CDR1 is KGHSH, CDR2 LQKENI, per germline. The CDR3 runs to 14 residues. Trimming removed 1 base at V and 5 bases at J, with 11 bases between. CDR3: CASSPLSGLETQYF. The DNA for the CDR3 is TGTGCCAGCTCACCACTATCAGGGTTGGAGACCCAGTACTTC.

About this clone itself: Other DNA variants within this sample encode the same CDR3. The CDR3 reads CASSPLAGGPYEQFF. The CDR3 DNA reads as TGTGCCAGCTCACCTTTAGCGGGAGGGCCCTATGAGCAGTTCTTC. This rearrangement joins TRBV18 to TRBJ2-1, with 11 nucleotides matching TRBD2. This CDR3 contains 15 residues. Germline V gene lookup returns CDR1 KGHSH and CDR2 LQKENI. V dropped 3 bases and J dropped 8; count of bases not matched to a gene: 6.

The CDR3 loop is CASSDLGDQPQHF. CDR3 bases: TGTGCCAGCAGTGACCTAGGGGATCAGCCCCAGCATTTT. The V call is TRBV6-1, the J call TRBJ1-5; tentative D call: TRBD1 (5 bases). The CDR3 is made up of 13 amino acids. Trimming took off 3 bases at V and 5 bases at J, with 8 bases between the two ends. Germline V gene data show CDR1 as MNHNS and CDR2 as SASEGT.

The rearrangement links TRBV19 to TRBJ1-1; 8 bases map to TRBD1. The germline V gene encodes CDR1 LNHDA and CDR2 SQIVND (reference sequence). Trimming took 8 bases from V and 4 from J; bases not matched to a gene: 9. The CDR3 is 14 residues long. The CDR3, as DNA: TGTGCCAGTGGGGACCGACAGGGGAGCACTGAAGCTTTCTTT. Its translation: CASGDRQGSTEAFF.

This clone was counted a single time. The V gene is TRBV27, the J gene TRBJ2-7; perhaps TRBD1 as D (6 bases). This CDR3 spans 16 amino acids. The germline V gene encodes CDR1 MNHEY and CDR2 SMNVEV (reference sequence). Deletions cut 2 bases from V and 3 bases from J, with 17 bases between. The CDR3 region has the DNA TGTGCCAGCAGTTTAGGCGTGGCCCAGGGGTTCTACGAGCAGTACTTC. Translated, it gives CASSLGVAQGFYEQYF.